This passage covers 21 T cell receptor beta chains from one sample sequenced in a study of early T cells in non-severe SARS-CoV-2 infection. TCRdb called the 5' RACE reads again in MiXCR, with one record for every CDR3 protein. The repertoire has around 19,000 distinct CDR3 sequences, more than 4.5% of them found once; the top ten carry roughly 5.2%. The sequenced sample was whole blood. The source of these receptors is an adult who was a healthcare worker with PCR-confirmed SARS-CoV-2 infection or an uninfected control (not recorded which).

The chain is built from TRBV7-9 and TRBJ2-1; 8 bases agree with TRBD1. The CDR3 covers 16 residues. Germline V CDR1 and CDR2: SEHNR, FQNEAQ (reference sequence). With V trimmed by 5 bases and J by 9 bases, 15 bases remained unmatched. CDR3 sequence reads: CASSQADRGRKGEQFF. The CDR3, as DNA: TGTGCCAGCAGCCAGGCCGACAGGGGTCGCAAGGGTGAGCAGTTCTTC.

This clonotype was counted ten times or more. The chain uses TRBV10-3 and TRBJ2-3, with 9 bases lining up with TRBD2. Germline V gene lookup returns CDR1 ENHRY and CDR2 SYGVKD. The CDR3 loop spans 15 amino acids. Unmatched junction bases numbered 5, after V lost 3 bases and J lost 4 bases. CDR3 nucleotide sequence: TGTGCCATCAGTGAAAATAGCGGGGGACCAGATACGCAGTATTTT. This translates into CAISENSGGPDTQYF.

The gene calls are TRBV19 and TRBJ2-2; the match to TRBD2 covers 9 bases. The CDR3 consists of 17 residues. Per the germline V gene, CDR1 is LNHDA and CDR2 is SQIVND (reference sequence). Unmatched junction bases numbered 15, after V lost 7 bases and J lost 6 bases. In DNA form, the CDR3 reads TGTGCCAGTACCCTTGGACGCGGGAGGGCTGGATCCGGGGAGCTGTTTTTT. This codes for CASTLGRGRAGSGELFF.

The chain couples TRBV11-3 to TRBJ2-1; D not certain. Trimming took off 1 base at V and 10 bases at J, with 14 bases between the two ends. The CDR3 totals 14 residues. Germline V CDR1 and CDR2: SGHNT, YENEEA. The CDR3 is CASSLGAVAREQFF. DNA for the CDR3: TGTGCCAGCAGCTTAGGCGCGGTAGCACGGGAGCAGTTCTTC.

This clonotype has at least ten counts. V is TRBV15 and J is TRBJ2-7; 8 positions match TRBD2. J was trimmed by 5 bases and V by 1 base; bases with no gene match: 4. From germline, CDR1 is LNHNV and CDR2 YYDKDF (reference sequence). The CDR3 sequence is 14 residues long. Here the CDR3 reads CATSRVAGRNEQYF. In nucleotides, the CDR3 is TGTGCCACCAGCAGAGTAGCGGGAAGGAACGAGCAGTACTTC.

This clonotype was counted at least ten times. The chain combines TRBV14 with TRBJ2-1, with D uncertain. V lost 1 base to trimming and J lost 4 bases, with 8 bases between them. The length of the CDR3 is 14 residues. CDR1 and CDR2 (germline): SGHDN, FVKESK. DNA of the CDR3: TGTGCCAGCAGCCAAGCCGTTTTGTACAATGAGCAGTTCTTC. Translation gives CASSQAVLYNEQFF. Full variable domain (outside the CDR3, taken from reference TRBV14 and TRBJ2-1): EAGVTQFPSHSVIEKGQTVTLRCDPISGHDNLYWYRRVMGKEIKFLLHFVKESKQDESGMPNNRFLAERTGGTYSTLKVQPAELEDSGVYFCASSQAVLYNEQFFGPGTRLTVL.

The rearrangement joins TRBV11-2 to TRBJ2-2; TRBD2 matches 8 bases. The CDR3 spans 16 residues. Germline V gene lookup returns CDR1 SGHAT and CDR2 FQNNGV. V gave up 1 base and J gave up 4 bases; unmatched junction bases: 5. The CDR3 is CASSLGPGGSTGELFF. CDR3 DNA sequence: TGTGCCAGCAGCTTAGGTCCGGGGGGGTCCACCGGGGAGCTGTTTTTT.

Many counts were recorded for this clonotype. CDR3 DNA sequence: TGTGCCAGCAGTTACCCGGGCGAGCAGTACTTC. The encoded protein is CASSYPGEQYF. The chain carries TRBV28 and TRBJ2-7; D not certain. The length of the CDR3 is 11 residues. CDR1 is MDHEN and CDR2 is SYDVKM in the germline V gene. Trimming left V 4 bases short and J 6 bases short, with 7 bases between. Full variable domain (remainder filled in from reference TRBV28 and TRBJ2-7): DVKVTQSSRYLVKRTGEKVFLECVQDMDHENMFWYRQDPGLGLRLIYFSYDVKMKEKGDIPEGYSVSREKKERFSLILESASTNQTSMYLCASSYPGEQYFGPGTRLTVT.

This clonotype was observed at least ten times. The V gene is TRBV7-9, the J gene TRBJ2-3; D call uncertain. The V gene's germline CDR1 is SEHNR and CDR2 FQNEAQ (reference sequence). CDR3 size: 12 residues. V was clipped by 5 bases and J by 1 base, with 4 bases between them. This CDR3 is CASSLGTDTQYF. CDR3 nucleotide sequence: TGTGCCAGCAGCCTCGGCACAGATACGCAGTATTTT.

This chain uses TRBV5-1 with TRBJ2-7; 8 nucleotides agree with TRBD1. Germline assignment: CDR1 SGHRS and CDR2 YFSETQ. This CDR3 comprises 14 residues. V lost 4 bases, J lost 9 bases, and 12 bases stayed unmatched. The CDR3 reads CASSPDRADRGQYF. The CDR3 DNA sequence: TGCGCCAGCAGCCCGGACAGGGCGGACCGGGGGCAGTACTTC.

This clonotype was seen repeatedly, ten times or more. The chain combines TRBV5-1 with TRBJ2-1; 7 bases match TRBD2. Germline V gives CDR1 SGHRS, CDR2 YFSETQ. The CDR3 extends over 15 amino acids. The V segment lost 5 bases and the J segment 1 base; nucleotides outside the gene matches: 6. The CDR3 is CASSSGLTSYNEQFF. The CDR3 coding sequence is TGCGCCAGCAGTTCGGGACTAACTTCCTACAATGAGCAGTTCTTC.

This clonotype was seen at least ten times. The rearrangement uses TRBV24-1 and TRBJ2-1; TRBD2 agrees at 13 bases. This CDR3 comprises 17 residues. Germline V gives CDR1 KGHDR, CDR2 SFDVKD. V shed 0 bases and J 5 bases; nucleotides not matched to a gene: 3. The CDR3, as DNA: TGTGCCACCAGTGATTTGCCCGGGACTAGCGGGAACAATGAGCAGTTCTTC. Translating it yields CATSDLPGTSGNNEQFF.

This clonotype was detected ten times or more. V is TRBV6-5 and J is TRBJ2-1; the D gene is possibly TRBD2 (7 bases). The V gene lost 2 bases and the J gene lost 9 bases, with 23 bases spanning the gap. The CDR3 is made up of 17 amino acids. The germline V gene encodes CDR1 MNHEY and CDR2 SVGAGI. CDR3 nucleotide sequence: TGTGCCAGCAGTTACACGGGATCGGCGGGGGCCTTGGGTGAGCAGTTCTTC. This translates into CASSYTGSAGALGEQFF.

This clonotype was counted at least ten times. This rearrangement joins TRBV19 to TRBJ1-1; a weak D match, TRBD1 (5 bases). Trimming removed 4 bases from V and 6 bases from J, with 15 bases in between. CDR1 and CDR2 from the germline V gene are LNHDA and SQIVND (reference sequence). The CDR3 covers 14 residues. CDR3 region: CASSRDSGDAEAFF. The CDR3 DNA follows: TGTGCCAGTAGTAGAGACAGTGGTGACGCTGAAGCTTTCTTT.

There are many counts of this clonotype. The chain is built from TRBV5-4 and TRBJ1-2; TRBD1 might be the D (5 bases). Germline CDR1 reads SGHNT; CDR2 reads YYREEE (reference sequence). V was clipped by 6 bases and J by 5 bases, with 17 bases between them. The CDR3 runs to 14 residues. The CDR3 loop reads CASTKGRGGYGYTF. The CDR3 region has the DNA TGTGCCAGCACCAAGGGCCGGGGCGGTTATGGCTACACCTTC.

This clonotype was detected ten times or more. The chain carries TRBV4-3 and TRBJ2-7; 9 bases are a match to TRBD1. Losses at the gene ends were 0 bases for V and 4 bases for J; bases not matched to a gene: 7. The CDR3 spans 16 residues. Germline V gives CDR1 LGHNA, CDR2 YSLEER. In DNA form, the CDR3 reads TGCGCCAGCAGCCAAGATCAGGGACAGGGAGCTTACGAGCAGTACTTC. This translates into CASSQDQGQGAYEQYF.

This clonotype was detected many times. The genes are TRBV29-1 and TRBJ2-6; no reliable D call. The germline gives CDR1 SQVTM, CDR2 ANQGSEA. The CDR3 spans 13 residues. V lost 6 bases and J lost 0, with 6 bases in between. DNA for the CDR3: TGCAGCGTCCGGAACTCTGGGGCCAACGTCCTGACTTTC. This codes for CSVRNSGANVLTF.

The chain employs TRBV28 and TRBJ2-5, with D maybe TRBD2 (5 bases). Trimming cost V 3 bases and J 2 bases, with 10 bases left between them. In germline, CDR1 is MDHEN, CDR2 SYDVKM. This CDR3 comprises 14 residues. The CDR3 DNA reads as TGTGCCAGCAGTTTTCTCGGGAAACAAGAGACCCAGTACTTC. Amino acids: CASSFLGKQETQYF.

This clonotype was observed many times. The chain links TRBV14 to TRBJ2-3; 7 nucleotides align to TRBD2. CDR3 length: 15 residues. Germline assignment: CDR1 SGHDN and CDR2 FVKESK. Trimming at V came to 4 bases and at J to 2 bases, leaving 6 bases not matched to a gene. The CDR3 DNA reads TGTGCCAGCAGCCCTCGGACTAGTTTCACAGATACGCAGTATTTT. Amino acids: CASSPRTSFTDTQYF.

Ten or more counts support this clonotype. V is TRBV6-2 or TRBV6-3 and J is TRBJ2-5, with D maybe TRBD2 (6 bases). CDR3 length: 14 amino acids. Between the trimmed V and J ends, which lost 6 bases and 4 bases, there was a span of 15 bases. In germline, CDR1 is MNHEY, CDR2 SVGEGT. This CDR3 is CASSQQGGAETQYF. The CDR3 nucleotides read TGTGCCAGCAGCCAACAAGGAGGGGCAGAGACCCAGTACTTC.

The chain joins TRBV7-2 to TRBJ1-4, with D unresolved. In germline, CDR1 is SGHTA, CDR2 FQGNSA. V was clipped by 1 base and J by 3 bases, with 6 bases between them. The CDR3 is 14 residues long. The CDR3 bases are TGTGCCAGCAGCTTAGACGGAGCTAATGAAAAACTGTTTTTT. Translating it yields CASSLDGANEKLFF.